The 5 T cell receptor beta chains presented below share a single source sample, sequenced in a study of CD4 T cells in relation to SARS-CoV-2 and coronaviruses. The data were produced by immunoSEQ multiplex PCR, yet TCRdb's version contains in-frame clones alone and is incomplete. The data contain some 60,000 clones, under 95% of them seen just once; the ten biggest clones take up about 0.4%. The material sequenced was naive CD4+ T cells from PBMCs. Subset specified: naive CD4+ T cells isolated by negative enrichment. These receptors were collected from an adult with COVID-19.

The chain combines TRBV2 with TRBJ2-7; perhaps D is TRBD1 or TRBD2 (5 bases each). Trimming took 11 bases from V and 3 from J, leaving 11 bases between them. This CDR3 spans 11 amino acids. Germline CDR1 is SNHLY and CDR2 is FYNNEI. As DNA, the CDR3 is TGTGCCGGAGGACAAGGCTACGAGCAGTACTTC. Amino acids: CAGGQGYEQYF.

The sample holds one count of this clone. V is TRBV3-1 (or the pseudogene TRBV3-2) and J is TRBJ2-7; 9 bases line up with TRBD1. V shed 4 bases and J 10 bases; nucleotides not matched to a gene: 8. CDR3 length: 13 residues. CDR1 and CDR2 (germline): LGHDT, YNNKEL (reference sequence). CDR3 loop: CASSLRSDRGQYF. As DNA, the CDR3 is TGTGCCAGCAGCCTAAGGTCGGACAGGGGACAGTACTTC.

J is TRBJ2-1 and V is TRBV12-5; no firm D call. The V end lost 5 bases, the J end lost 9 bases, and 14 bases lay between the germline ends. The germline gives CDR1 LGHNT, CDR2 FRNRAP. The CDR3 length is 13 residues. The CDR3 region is CASGVSISGEQFF. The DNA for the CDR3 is TGTGCTAGTGGTGTATCCATTTCGGGTGAGCAGTTCTTC. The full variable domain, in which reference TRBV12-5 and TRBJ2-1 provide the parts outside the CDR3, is DARVTQTPRHKVTEMGQEVTMRCQPILGHNTVFWYRQTMMQGLELLAYFRNRAPLDDSGMPKDRFSAEMPDATLATLKIQPSEPRDSAVYFCASGVSISGEQFFGPGTRLTVL.

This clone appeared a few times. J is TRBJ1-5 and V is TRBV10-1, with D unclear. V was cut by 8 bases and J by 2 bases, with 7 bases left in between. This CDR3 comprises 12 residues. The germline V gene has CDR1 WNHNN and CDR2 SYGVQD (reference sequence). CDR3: CASPVGNQPQHF. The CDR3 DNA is TGCGCCAGCCCCGTGGGCAATCAGCCCCAGCATTTT.

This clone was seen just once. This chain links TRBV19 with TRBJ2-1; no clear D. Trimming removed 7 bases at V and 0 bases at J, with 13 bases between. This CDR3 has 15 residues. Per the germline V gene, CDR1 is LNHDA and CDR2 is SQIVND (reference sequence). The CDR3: CASKELRSSYNEQFF. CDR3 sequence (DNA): TGTGCCAGTAAGGAGCTGCGGAGCTCCTACAATGAGCAGTTCTTC.